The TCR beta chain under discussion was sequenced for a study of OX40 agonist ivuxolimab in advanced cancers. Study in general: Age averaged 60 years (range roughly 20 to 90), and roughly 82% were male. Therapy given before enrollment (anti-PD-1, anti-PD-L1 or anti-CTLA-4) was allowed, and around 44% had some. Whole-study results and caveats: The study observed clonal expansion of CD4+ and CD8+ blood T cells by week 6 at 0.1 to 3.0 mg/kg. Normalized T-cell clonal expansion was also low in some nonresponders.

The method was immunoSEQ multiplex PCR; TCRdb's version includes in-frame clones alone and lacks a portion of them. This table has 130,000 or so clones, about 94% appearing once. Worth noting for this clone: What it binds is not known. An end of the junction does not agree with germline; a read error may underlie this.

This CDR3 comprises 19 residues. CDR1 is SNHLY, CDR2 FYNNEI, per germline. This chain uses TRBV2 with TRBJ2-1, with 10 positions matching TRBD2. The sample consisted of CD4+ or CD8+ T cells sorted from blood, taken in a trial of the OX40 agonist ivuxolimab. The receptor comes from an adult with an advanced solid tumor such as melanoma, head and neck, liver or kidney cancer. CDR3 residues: CASREAEAGASGGYNEQFF. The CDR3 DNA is TGTGCCAGCAGAGAAGCTGAGGCCGGGGCTAGCGGGGGATACAATGAGCAGTTCTTC.